This TCR beta chain is from a study of Ad26.COV2.S vaccination and SARS-CoV-2 variants. The CDR3 covers 15 residues. Losses at the gene ends were 0 bases for V and 6 bases for J; bases not matched to a gene: 1. The germline V gene has CDR1 SGHRS and CDR2 YFSETQ. Sequenced by immunoSEQ multiplex PCR; TCRdb stores in-frame clones only, minus some. The sample lists about 390,000 clones; more than 85% were seen once. Treatment described: around 19 received Ad26.COV2.S at low or high dose, single or two shots; several received placebo; per-sample allocation not given. The samples date from day 63 after the first vaccine or placebo injection.

This material consisted of peripheral blood, taken in a trial of Ad26.COV2.S vaccine versus placebo. This clonotype originated in a person aged 18-60 years who received the Ad26.COV2.S COVID-19 vaccine or a placebo. The rearrangement joins TRBV5-1 to TRBJ2-1, with 12 bases that match TRBD2. The DNA for the CDR3 is TGCGCCAGCAGCTTGGGGACTAGCGGGGTCAATGAGCAGTTCTTC. This encodes CASSLGTSGVNEQFF.